Below, one TCR beta chain is given with its context. Antigen specificity is unknown. Other DNA sequences from this sample encode an identical CDR3 as well. The data originate from a study of shared clonotypes between healthy human individuals. Study results and limitations: Naive CD4 clonotypes overlapped across a handful of donors at roughly 5.1%. Sharing of clonotypes among donors was expected to vary with sequencing depth.

In the study's own analysis: ImmunoSEQ sequences covered only the junction and lacked quality scores; filtering therefore differed. Data came from immunoSEQ multiplex PCR; TCRdb stores just in-frame clones and leaves some out. V and J calls and clone size are those listed in that table; D and trimming were worked out from the DNA. The table has about a million clones, 65% to 75% seen once. V gave up 0 bases and J gave up 0 bases, with 8 bases separating them. The CDR3 runs to 15 residues. Germline V lookup: CDR1 KGHSH, CDR2 LQKENI. This TCR was sampled from a young man in good health. The specimen was memory CD4+ T cells sorted from blood. The sample's subset: CD45RA-negative fraction. V and J are TRBV18 and TRBJ1-2; the D gene is possibly TRBD1 (5 bases). CDR3 loop: CASSPPEGANYGYTF. The CDR3 bases are TGTGCCAGCTCACCACCGGAAGGGGCTAACTATGGCTACACCTTC.